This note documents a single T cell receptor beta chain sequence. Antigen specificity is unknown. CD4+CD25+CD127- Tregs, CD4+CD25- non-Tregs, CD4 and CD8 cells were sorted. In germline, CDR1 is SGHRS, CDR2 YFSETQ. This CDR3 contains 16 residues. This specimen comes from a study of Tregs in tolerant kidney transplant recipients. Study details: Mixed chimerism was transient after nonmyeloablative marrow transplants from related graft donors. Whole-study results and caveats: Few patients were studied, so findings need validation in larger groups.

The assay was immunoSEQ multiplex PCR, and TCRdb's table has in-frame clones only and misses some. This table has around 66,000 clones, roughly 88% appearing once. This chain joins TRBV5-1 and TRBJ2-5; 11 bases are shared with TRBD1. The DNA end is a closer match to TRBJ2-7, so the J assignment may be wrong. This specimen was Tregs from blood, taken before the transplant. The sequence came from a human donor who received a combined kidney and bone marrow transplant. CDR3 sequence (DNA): TGCGCCAGCAGCTCAGCTCCGGGACAGGGGGCCTACGAGCAGTACTTC. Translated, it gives CASSSAPGQGAYEQYF.